Below, 20 T cell receptor beta chains from the same sample are listed, as sequenced in a study of beta chain features in type 1 diabetes. Study observations and caveats: For Type 1 diabetes patients, all four CD4+ subsets carried TCRB CDR3s that were moderately but significantly shorter.

The antigens these receptors bind are not known. The investigators reverse transcribed all of the isolated RNA, so they sequenced expressed TCRB transcripts. Assay: immunoSEQ multiplex PCR; the TCRdb copy retains only in-frame clones and omits some. The sample holds around 710,000 clones; 9.5% to 15% are singletons and the top ten take more than 0.1%. The sequencing input was naive CD4+ T cells from blood. The receptors derive from a man under 40 with type 1 diabetes.

J is TRBJ2-3 and V is TRBV19; possible D gene TRBD2, 5 bases. The CDR3 sequence is 15 residues long. Germline CDR1 reads LNHDA; CDR2 reads SQIVND (reference sequence). Trimming shortened V by 11 bases and J by 1 base, and 19 bases separated the two germline ends. The CDR3 sequence is CAASPLVAGTDTQYF. Written as DNA, the CDR3 is TGTGCCGCCTCCCCACTAGTTGCCGGCACAGATACGCAGTATTTT.

A few counts support this clone. The chain has TRBV5-4 and TRBJ2-1; D perhaps matches TRBD1 (7 bases). V was pared by 4 bases and J by 3 bases, with 17 bases between. Germline V lookup: CDR1 SGHNT, CDR2 YYREEE (reference sequence). The CDR3 contains 16 residues. As DNA, the CDR3 is TGTGCCAGCAGCGTCGGGACAGCGGGCAACTACAATGAGCAGTTCTTC. It is translated as CASSVGTAGNYNEQFF.

The chain uses TRBV7-9 and TRBJ2-1; 13 bases match TRBD2. Looked up from germline, CDR1 is SEHNR and CDR2 is FQNEAQ (reference sequence). This CDR3 has 18 amino acids. After removal of 6 bases from V and 0 bases from J, the junction contained 8 bases not matched to a gene. Here the CDR3 reads CASRPGLAGPSSYNEQFF. The CDR3 region has the DNA TGTGCCAGCAGGCCGGGACTAGCGGGGCCGAGCTCCTACAATGAGCAGTTCTTC.

The chain couples TRBV9 to TRBJ2-3, with D perhaps matching TRBD2 (7 bases). CDR3 length: 15 amino acids. V shed 6 bases and J shed 0 bases, with 14 bases lying between them. Germline V gene sequence: CDR1 SGDLS, CDR2 YYNGEE. The CDR3 is CASKAGASSTDTQYF. The CDR3 nucleotides are TGTGCCAGCAAGGCGGGGGCCTCGAGCACAGATACGCAGTATTTT. Variable domain in full (rest from reference TRBV9 and TRBJ2-3): DSGVTQTPKHLITATGQRVTLRCSPRSGDLSVYWYQQSLDQGLQFLIQYYNGEERAKGNILERFSAQQFPDLHSELNLSSLELGDSALYFCASKAGASSTDTQYFGPGTRLTVL.

The chain carries TRBV6-6 and TRBJ1-3; a weak D match, TRBD1 (6 bases). CDR1 and CDR2 (germline): MNHNY, SVGAGI (reference sequence). CDR3 length: 14 residues. The ends were cut back, 5 bases at V and 3 bases at J, with 11 bases in the middle. CDR3 in amino acids: CASSPQGSGNTIYF. The CDR3 nucleotides are TGTGCCAGCAGTCCACAGGGAAGTGGAAACACCATATATTTT.

This clone occurred a few times. J is TRBJ2-1 and V is TRBV9; 15 positions match TRBD2. The CDR3 spans 19 residues. Losses at the gene ends were 5 bases for V and 3 bases for J; bases not matched to a gene: 12. Germline V gene data show CDR1 as SGDLS and CDR2 as YYNGEE. This CDR3 reads CASSLTPGTSGGLYNEQFF. The DNA for the CDR3 is TGTGCCAGCAGTTTAACCCCCGGGACTAGCGGGGGGCTCTACAATGAGCAGTTCTTC.

This clone was counted between two and nine times. The CDR3, as DNA: TGTGCCAGCAGGGACGGACAGGCGAACAATCAGCCCCAGCATTTT. It specifies CASRDGQANNQPQHF. The J gene is TRBJ1-5, the V gene TRBV28; 7 bases fit TRBD1. This CDR3 is 15 amino acids long. V lost 6 bases, J lost 3 bases, and 8 bases stayed unmatched. CDR1 is MDHEN and CDR2 is SYDVKM in the germline V gene.

The chain has TRBV6-5 and TRBJ1-2, with D tentatively TRBD1 (5 bases). The germline V gene has CDR1 MNHEY and CDR2 SVGAGI. V dropped 2 bases and J dropped 4 bases, with 14 bases sitting between them. The CDR3 runs to 15 residues. The CDR3 loop reads CASSYHGTEGYGYTF. The CDR3 DNA follows: TGTGCCAGCAGTTACCACGGGACGGAGGGCTATGGCTACACCTTC.

The chain recombines TRBV11-2 with TRBJ1-4, with 7 nucleotides matching TRBD1. This CDR3 has 12 amino acids. Looked up from germline, CDR1 is SGHAT and CDR2 is FQNNGV. V was pared by 6 bases and J by 8 bases, with 3 bases of the junction left unmatched. This chain's CDR3 is CASSQGVEKLFF. The CDR3, as DNA: TGTGCCAGCAGTCAGGGGGTGGAAAAACTGTTTTTT.

This chain joins TRBV19 and TRBJ2-1, with D possibly being TRBD1 (5 bases). The ends were cut back, 7 bases at V and 4 bases at J, with 14 bases in the middle. This CDR3 spans 14 amino acids. Germline loops: CDR1 LNHDA, CDR2 SQIVND (reference sequence). The CDR3 sequence: CASNNGRGYNEQFF. The CDR3 bases are TGTGCCAGTAATAATGGTAGGGGTTACAATGAGCAGTTCTTC.

The rearrangement joins TRBV29-1 to TRBJ2-2; no reliable D call. V was trimmed by 0 bases and J by 0 bases, leaving 5 bases between them. The germline V gene has CDR1 SQVTM and CDR2 ANQGSEA. This CDR3 has 14 residues. The CDR3 DNA follows: TGCAGCGTTGAAGATCGCACGAACACCGGGGAGCTGTTTTTT. Its translation: CSVEDRTNTGELFF.

This clone was counted between two and nine times. Additional DNA sequences in this sample encode the identical CDR3. The gene calls are TRBV27 and TRBJ1-4, with D uncertain. The germline V gene encodes CDR1 MNHEY and CDR2 SMNVEV (reference sequence). V was trimmed by 5 bases and J by 5 bases, leaving 6 bases between them. This CDR3 region has 12 residues. The CDR3 DNA sequence: TGTGCCAGCAGTCGCCCGAATGAAAAACTGTTTTTT. It encodes CASSRPNEKLFF.

The rearrangement links TRBV18 to TRBJ2-1, with TRBD1 as a possible D gene (6 bases). This CDR3 has 17 residues. Germline V gene data show CDR1 as KGHSH and CDR2 as LQKENI. Between the trimmed V and J ends, which lost 2 bases and 5 bases, there was a span of 19 bases. The CDR3 DNA sequence: TGTGCCAGCTCACCAGTCAACCCGGGACAAGGTCACAATGAGCAGTTCTTC. Protein: CASSPVNPGQGHNEQFF.

The sample holds a few counts of this clone. The chain combines TRBV29-1 with TRBJ1-2; D possibly corresponds to TRBD1 (6 bases). Trimming removed 3 bases at V and 5 bases at J, with 16 bases between. The CDR3 is made up of 14 amino acids. Looked up from germline, CDR1 is SQVTM and CDR2 is ANQGSEA. The CDR3 here is CSVEVLRTVYGYTF. The DNA for the CDR3 is TGCAGCGTTGAGGTACTACGGACAGTTTATGGCTACACCTTC.

The chain employs TRBV27 and TRBJ1-4; 7 bases agree with TRBD1. Germline V CDR1 and CDR2: MNHEY, SMNVEV (reference sequence). CDR3 length equals 14 residues. Unmatched junction bases numbered 4, after V lost 4 bases and J lost 5 bases. The CDR3 is CASSSRQGNEKLFF. The CDR3 nucleotides read TGTGCCAGCAGTTCTCGACAGGGCAATGAAAAACTGTTTTTT.

This clone was found a few times. The rearrangement links TRBV13 to TRBJ2-5; TRBD2 matches at 8 bases. CDR1 is PRHDT, CDR2 FYEKMQ, per germline (reference sequence). Trimming removed 3 bases from V and 3 bases from J; junction bases left unmatched: 9. This CDR3 spans 16 amino acids. The CDR3 reads CASSFTSGSRKETQYF. DNA of the CDR3: TGTGCCAGCAGCTTTACTAGCGGCAGTCGTAAAGAGACCCAGTACTTC. The full variable domain, completed using reference TRBV13 and TRBJ2-5, is AAGVIQSPRHLIKEKRETATLKCYPIPRHDTVYWYQQGPGQDPQFLISFYEKMQSDKGSIPDRFSAQQFSDYHSELNMSSLELGDSALYFCASSFTSGSRKETQYFGPGTRLLVL.

The chain employs TRBV4-3 and TRBJ2-7; TRBD1 or TRBD2 may be the D gene (5 bases each). V was pared by 0 bases and J by 5 bases, with 8 bases between. The CDR3 totals 13 residues. Germline values: CDR1 LGHNA, CDR2 YSLEER. Here the CDR3 DNA reads TGCGCCAGCAGCCAAGAACGAGGGGACGAGCAGTACTTC. Its protein product is CASSQERGDEQYF.

This clone was counted a few times. The chain couples TRBV7-9 to TRBJ1-2; 8 bases are a match to TRBD1. The CDR3 contains 17 residues. Losses at the gene ends were 3 bases for V and 3 bases for J; bases not matched to a gene: 12. CDR1 and CDR2 (germline): SEHNR, FQNEAQ (reference sequence). CDR3 sequence (DNA): TGTGCCAGCAGCTTCGGACAGGGCCGACTGACTCACTATGGCTACACCTTC. The encoded protein is CASSFGQGRLTHYGYTF.

This chain uses TRBV10-3 with TRBJ2-2; a possible D gene is TRBD2 (7 bases). This CDR3 has 15 amino acids. V lost 1 base and J 7 bases, leaving 13 bases between the germline ends. CDR1 and CDR2 from the germline V gene are ENHRY and SYGVKD. As DNA, the CDR3 is TGTGCCATCAGTGAGTTCGGGGGGCTGAGCGGGGAGCTGTTTTTT. This translates into CAISEFGGLSGELFF.

A few counts support this clone. The CDR3 loop is CASSPDRRATEAFF. CDR3 DNA sequence: TGTGCCAGCAGCCCGGACCGGCGGGCCACTGAAGCTTTCTTT. The V call is TRBV7-3, the J call TRBJ1-1; no clear D gene. From germline, CDR1 is SGHTA and CDR2 FQGTGA. The length of the CDR3 is 14 residues. V was trimmed by 5 bases and J by 4 bases, leaving 14 bases between them.